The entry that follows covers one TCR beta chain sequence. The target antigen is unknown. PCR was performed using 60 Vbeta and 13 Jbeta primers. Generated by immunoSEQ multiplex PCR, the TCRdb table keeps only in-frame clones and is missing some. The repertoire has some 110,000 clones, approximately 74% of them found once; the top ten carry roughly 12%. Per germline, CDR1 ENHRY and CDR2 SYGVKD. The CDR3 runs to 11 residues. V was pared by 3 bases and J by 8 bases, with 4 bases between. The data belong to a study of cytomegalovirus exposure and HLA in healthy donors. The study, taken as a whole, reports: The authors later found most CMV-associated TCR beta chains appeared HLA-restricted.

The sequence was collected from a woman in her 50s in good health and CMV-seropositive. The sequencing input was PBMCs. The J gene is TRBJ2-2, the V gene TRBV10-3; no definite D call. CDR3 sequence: CAISDQGELFF. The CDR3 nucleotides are TGTGCCATCAGTGACCAAGGGGAGCTGTTTTTT.